The T cell receptor beta chain described here comes from a study of blood T cells in healthy people across ages. General study points: While age rose, TCR beta diversity per million T cells dropped in a roughly linear way.

Then a second PCR, running about 7 to 11 cycles, was carried out with a sample-barcoded 5' primer and a J-beta primer mix. TCRdb independently ran MiXCR on the 5' RACE reads; one entry per CDR3 protein. The data show roughly 1.9 million distinct CDR3 sequences, with approximately 40% seen just once and under 30% held by the top ten. The authors extracted at least 5.5 micrograms of total RNA per sample. Trimming removed 0 bases at V and 3 bases at J, with 9 bases between. The germline V gene encodes CDR1 SGDLS and CDR2 YYNGEE. This CDR3 is built from 14 residues. Of note for this clonotype: As yet, its antigen is unknown.

The J gene is TRBJ2-5, the V gene TRBV9, with D uncertain. This receptor was obtained from a human donor in good health. The source material was blood. The CDR3 protein is CASSVGVGKETQYF. DNA for the CDR3: TGTGCCAGCAGCGTAGGGGTAGGCAAAGAGACCCAGTACTTC. The full variable domain, its missing parts supplied by reference TRBV9 and TRBJ2-5, is DSGVTQTPKHLITATGQRVTLRCSPRSGDLSVYWYQQSLDQGLQFLIQYYNGEERAKGNILERFSAQQFPDLHSELNLSSLELGDSALYFCASSVGVGKETQYFGPGTRLLVL.